This paragraph reports one T cell receptor beta chain. What it binds is not known. Data came from immunoSEQ multiplex PCR; TCRdb stores just in-frame clones and leaves some out. Of some 16,000 clones listed, roughly 83% are singletons. This record belongs to a study of CD4 T cells in relation to SARS-CoV-2 and coronaviruses. Study context: PBMCs were cultured with antigen for less than twelve days before TCR beta sequencing. Negative control cultures got HIV-1 Nef peptides or no peptide.

Germline CDR1 reads MNHEY; CDR2 reads SVGEGT. This CDR3 contains 14 residues. V was clipped by 2 bases and J by 6 bases; unmatched bases: 5. Before the COVID-19 pandemic, during about 2010-2018, CD4+ T cells were taken from unexposed donors. The cells were cultured for around ten days before CD4+ T cells were isolated. Cells permitting, SARS-CoV-2 S/N and four cold-coronavirus spikes were tested on unexposed-donor CD4+ T cells. The receptor's source is a human donor in good health. The V and J genes are TRBV6-2 or TRBV6-3 and TRBJ2-3; 7 bases line up with TRBD1. The sequencing sample was made of CD4+ T cells from PBMCs, cultured in vitro. DNA of the CDR3: TGTGCCAGCAGTTACCCCTTAGGGGGCGATACGCAGTATTTT. Protein: CASSYPLGGDTQYF.